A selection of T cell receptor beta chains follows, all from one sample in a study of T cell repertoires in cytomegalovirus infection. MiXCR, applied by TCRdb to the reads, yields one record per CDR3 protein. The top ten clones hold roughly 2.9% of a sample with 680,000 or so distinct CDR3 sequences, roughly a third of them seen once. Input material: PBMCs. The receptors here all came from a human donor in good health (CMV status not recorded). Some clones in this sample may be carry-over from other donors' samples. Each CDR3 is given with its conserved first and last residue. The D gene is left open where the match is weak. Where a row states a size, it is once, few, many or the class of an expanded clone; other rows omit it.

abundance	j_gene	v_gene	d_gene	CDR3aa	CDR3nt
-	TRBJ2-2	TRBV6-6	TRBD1	CASTLQDRGPEQSTGELFF	TGTGCCAGCACCTTACAGGACAGGGGGCCCGAGCAATCCACCGGGGAGCTGTTTTTT
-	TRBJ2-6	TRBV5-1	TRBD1	CASSRLGTASSGANVLTF	TGCGCCAGCAGCCGCCTTGGGACAGCAAGCTCTGGGGCCAACGTCCTGACTTTC
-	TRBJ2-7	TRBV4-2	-	CASSKADRNYEQYF	TGTGCCAGCAGCAAAGCAGACCGGAACTACGAGCAGTACTTC
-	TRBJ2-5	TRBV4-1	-	CASSQDEETQYF	TGCGCCAGCAGCCAAGATGAAGAGACCCAGTACTTC
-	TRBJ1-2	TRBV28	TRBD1	CAIYRVFRDRGHGYTF	TGTGCCATCTATAGGGTCTTCCGGGACAGGGGGCATGGCTACACCTTC
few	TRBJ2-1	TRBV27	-	CASKRGRSVGEQFF	TGTGCTTCAAAAAGGGGGAGGTCAGTGGGTGAGCAGTTCTTC
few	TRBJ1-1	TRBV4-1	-	CASSATGPIEAFF	TGCGCCAGCAGCGCTACGGGGCCGATCGAAGCTTTCTTT
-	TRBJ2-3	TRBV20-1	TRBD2	CSASSTGGVADTQYF	TGCAGTGCTAGTTCCACCGGGGGGGTGGCAGATACGCAGTATTTT
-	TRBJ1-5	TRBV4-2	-	CASSPSGGFGQPQHF	TGTGCCAGCAGCCCTTCGGGGGGATTCGGGCAGCCCCAGCATTTT
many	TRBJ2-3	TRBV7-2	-	CASSLSGQPPADTQYF	TGTGCCAGCAGCTTATCCGGCCAGCCACCGGCAGATACGCAGTATTTT
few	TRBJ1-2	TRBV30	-	CAWSVGRIYGYTF	TGTGCCTGGAGTGTCGGCAGGATCTATGGCTACACCTTC
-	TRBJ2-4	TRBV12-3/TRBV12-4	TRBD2	CASSLPSFSGRRHIQYF	TGTGCCAGCAGTTTACCCTCCTTTAGCGGGAGGAGGCACATTCAGTACTTC
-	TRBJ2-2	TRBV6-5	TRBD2	CASSYRGDGELFF	TGTGCCAGCAGTTATCGGGGGGACGGGGAGCTGTTTTTT
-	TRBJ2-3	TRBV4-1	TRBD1	CANSLSGQGNAQYF	TGCGCCAACAGCCTCAGCGGACAGGGTAACGCGCAGTATTTT
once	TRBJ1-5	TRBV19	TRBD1	CAISGTGGNNQPQHF	TGTGCCATCTCAGGGACAGGGGGCAACAATCAGCCCCAGCATTTT
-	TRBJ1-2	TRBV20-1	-	CSPLGGALSMEGYTF	TGCAGCCCCTTAGGGGGGGCCCTTTCAATGGAAGGCTACACCTTC
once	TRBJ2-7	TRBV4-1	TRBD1	CASSQVATGGSYEQYF	TGCGCCAGCAGCCAAGTGGCAACAGGGGGATCGTACGAGCAGTACTTC
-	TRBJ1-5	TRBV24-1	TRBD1	CATSETGARDQPQHF	TGTGCCACCAGTGAGACAGGGGCGAGGGATCAGCCCCAGCATTTT
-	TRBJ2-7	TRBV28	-	CASSSQGPNEQYF	TGTGCCAGCAGTTCCCAGGGCCCAAACGAGCAGTACTTC
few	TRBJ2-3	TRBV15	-	CATSVAGTDTQYF	TGTGCCACCAGCGTAGCGGGCACAGATACGCAGTATTTT
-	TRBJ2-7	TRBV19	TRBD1	CASSMEQGIFYEQYF	TGTGCCAGTAGTATGGAACAGGGGATCTTCTACGAGCAGTACTTC
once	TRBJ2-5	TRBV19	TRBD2	CARSPGGLGGTQYF	TGTGCCAGAAGTCCGGGGGGGCTAGGGGGGACCCAGTACTTC
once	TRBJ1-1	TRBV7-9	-	CASSLAGTTLNTEAFF	TGTGCCAGCAGCTTAGCAGGGACCACCCTGAACACTGAAGCTTTCTTT
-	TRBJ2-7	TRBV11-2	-	CASSSEGVSSYEQYF	TGTGCCAGCAGCTCAGAGGGGGTGAGCTCCTACGAGCAGTACTTC
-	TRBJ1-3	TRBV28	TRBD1	CASRFRDRDLFSGNTIYF	TGTGCCAGCAGATTCCGGGACAGGGATCTATTCTCTGGAAACACCATATATTTT
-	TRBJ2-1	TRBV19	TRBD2	CASSPRGAHEQFF	TGTGCCAGTAGCCCGCGGGGGGCACATGAGCAGTTCTTC
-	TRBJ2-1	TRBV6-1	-	CASRRQGNEQFF	TGTGCCAGCAGGCGCCAGGGCAATGAGCAGTTCTTC
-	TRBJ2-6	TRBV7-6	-	CASSLVLGGQAFSGANVLTF	TGTGCCAGCAGCTTAGTTCTCGGCGGGCAGGCCTTCTCTGGGGCCAACGTCCTGACTTTC
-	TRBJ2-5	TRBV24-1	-	CATSDFNSQETQYF	TGTGCCACCAGTGATTTTAACAGCCAAGAGACCCAGTACTTC
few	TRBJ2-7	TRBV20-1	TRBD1	CSAAEGQGAVEQYF	TGCAGTGCTGCTGAGGGACAGGGGGCGGTCGAGCAGTACTTC
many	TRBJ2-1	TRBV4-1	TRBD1	CASSQATGTMDEQFF	TGCGCCAGCAGCCAAGCGACAGGGACGATGGATGAGCAGTTCTTC
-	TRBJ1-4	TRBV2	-	CASARDTLATNEKLFF	TGTGCCAGCGCCCGGGACACACTTGCAACTAATGAAAAACTGTTTTTT
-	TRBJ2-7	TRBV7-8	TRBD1	CSSSPRQGLDEQYF	TGTTCCAGCAGCCCGAGACAGGGTCTCGACGAGCAGTACTTC
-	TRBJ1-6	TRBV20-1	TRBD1	CSASMGQGYHSPLHF	TGCAGTGCTAGCATGGGACAGGGGTACCATTCACCCCTCCACTTT
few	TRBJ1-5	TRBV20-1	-	CSARDRGNNQPQHF	TGCAGTGCTAGAGATCGGGGGAATAATCAGCCCCAGCATTTT
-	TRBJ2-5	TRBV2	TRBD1	CASSEGRTGTETQYF	TGTGCCAGCAGTGAAGGGCGGACAGGGACGGAGACCCAGTACTTC
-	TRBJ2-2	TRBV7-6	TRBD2	CASSLEPGLGGGELFF	TGTGCCAGCAGTCTTGAGCCGGGACTAGGGGGAGGGGAGCTGTTTTTT
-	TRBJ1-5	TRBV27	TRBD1	CASNRQGSNQPQHF	TGTGCCAGCAATAGACAGGGCAGCAATCAGCCCCAGCATTTT
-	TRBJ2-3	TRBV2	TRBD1	CASIGRDRGTDTQYF	TGTGCCAGCATTGGAAGGGACAGGGGAACAGATACGCAGTATTTT
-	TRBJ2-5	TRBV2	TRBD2	CASGLAGILQETQYF	TGTGCCAGCGGTTTAGCGGGGATCCTCCAAGAGACCCAGTACTTC
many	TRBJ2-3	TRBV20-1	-	CSARDSLSTDTQYF	TGCAGTGCTAGAGACTCTCTCAGCACAGATACGCAGTATTTT
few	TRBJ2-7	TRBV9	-	CASSVDAGRGSYEQYF	TGTGCCAGCAGCGTAGATGCGGGCAGGGGCTCCTACGAGCAGTACTTC
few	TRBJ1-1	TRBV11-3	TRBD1	CASSPDTGAAEAFF	TGTGCCAGCAGTCCGGATACAGGGGCGGCTGAAGCTTTCTTT
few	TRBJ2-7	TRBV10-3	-	CAISESGRGSYEQYF	TGTGCCATCAGTGAGTCGGGAAGGGGGTCCTACGAGCAGTACTTC
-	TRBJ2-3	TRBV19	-	CASSPQGPTDTQYF	TGTGCCAGTAGTCCTCAGGGACCCACAGATACGCAGTATTTT
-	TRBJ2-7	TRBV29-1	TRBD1	CSGGGQGAGEQYF	TGCAGCGGTGGGGGACAGGGGGCAGGCGAGCAGTACTTC
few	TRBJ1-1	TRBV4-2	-	CASSQDVWGWRDTEAFF	TGTGCCAGCAGCCAAGATGTCTGGGGGTGGCGTGACACTGAAGCTTTCTTT
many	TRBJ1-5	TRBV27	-	CASSLKAGAYSNQPQHF	TGTGCCAGCAGTTTAAAAGCAGGAGCTTATAGCAATCAGCCCCAGCATTTT
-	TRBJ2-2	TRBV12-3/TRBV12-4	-	CASRPVTGELFF	TGTGCCAGCAGACCAGTCACCGGGGAGCTGTTTTTT
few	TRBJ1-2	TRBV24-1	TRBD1	CATSDLTGDHSGYTF	TGTGCCACCAGTGATTTAACAGGGGACCACTCTGGCTACACCTTC
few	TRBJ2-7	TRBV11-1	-	CASTLLPGPYDQYF	TGTGCCAGCACCCTGCTTCCGGGACCCTACGATCAGTACTTC
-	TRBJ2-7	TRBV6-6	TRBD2	CASTPLRTSGAYEQYF	TGTGCCAGCACCCCGCTGAGGACTAGCGGTGCCTACGAGCAGTACTTC
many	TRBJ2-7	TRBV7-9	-	CASNSLQGHEQYF	TGTGCCAGCAACTCGCTTCAGGGACACGAGCAGTACTTC
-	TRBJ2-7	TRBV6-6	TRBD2	CASSRPGLALSYEQYF	TGTGCCAGCAGTAGACCCGGACTAGCGCTGTCCTACGAGCAGTACTTC